A selection of T cell receptor beta chains follows, all from one sample in a study of regulatory T cells in long-lasting Graves disease. TCRdb processed the multiplex PCR reads anew with MiXCR; each CDR3 protein has one entry. The sample lists under 450,000 distinct CDR3 sequences, 20% to 30% occurring once. The specimen was peripheral blood mononuclear cells (PBMCs), collected when the disease was refractory, from a patient treated with antithyroid drugs. The receptors here all came from a female donor with Graves disease. The CDR3 runs from the conserved cysteine through the conserved F or W. A D gene is named only where the DNA matches it firmly.

V	D	J	CDR3
TRBV20-1	TRBD1	TRBJ1-5	CSARPRDRASQSQHF
TRBV12-3/TRBV12-4	-	TRBJ1-1	CASSPSGRTEAFF
TRBV7-9	-	TRBJ2-7	CASSLLSGVVSYEQYF
TRBV7-9	-	TRBJ1-5	CASSGGLGNQPQHF
TRBV5-6	-	TRBJ2-3	CASSRLQGLGTDTQYF
TRBV5-5	-	TRBJ2-5	CASSLWAETQYF
TRBV28	-	TRBJ2-5	CASSSTRARETQYF
TRBV5-6	-	TRBJ1-4	CASSLRGPLNEKLFF
TRBV2	TRBD2	TRBJ2-1	CASSEWASGRNEQFF
TRBV28	-	TRBJ2-5	CASTGLETQYF
TRBV7-9	-	TRBJ1-1	CASSLGNREPNTEAFF
TRBV2	TRBD1	TRBJ1-6	CASSEGQGFAPLHF
TRBV20-1	-	TRBJ2-7	CGAKRRREQYF
TRBV5-1	-	TRBJ2-7	CASQQTSFTAYEQYF
TRBV20-1	TRBD1	TRBJ1-1	CSARGQGWTEAFF
TRBV29-1	-	TRBJ2-7	CSVDVGGSSYEQYF
TRBV4-1	-	TRBJ1-2	CASSQDHRTTAYGYTF
TRBV28	-	TRBJ1-5	CASSTTQGNQPQHF
TRBV5-1	TRBD1	TRBJ2-5	CASSFRGRGGTQYF
TRBV25-1	-	TRBJ2-7	CASSEYRSGYEQYF
TRBV5-1	TRBD1	TRBJ2-5	CASSFNTGGKETQYF
TRBV28	TRBD1	TRBJ1-2	CASSLNAGGGYGYTF
TRBV5-1	-	TRBJ2-2	CASSSRESGGELFF
TRBV5-5	-	TRBJ2-5	CASSGIRAGGETQYF
TRBV29-1	-	TRBJ2-1	CSVARTSRDEQFF
TRBV6-1	-	TRBJ1-6	CASSTPRGANSPLHF
TRBV30	TRBD2	TRBJ2-5	CAWSDSGIRETQYF
TRBV29-1	TRBD1	TRBJ1-1	CSVQPGTGNTEAFF
TRBV3-1	TRBD1	TRBJ2-7	CASSQTLFGTGLQYEQYF
TRBV5-5	TRBD1	TRBJ1-2	CASSFSSGGGNGYTF
TRBV20-1	TRBD1	TRBJ1-6	CSARIGDRSTSRNSPLHF
TRBV29-1	-	TRBJ1-2	CSVELQGYGYTF
TRBV6-1	TRBD2	TRBJ2-5	CASSREAQETQYF
TRBV5-1	TRBD1	TRBJ2-2	CASHHHRGSINRAELFF
TRBV28	-	TRBJ2-7	CASSLRGAPSSYEQYF
TRBV20-1	TRBD1	TRBJ2-7	CSAAGQGGSEQYF
TRBV12-3/TRBV12-4	TRBD2	TRBJ2-5	CASSGLAALKGETQYF